The T cell receptor (beta chain) under discussion was sequenced for a study of breast tumors, draining lymph nodes, adjacent tissues. Study findings and constraints: Findings are consistent with lymph node origin and intratumoral expansion of most tumor T cells.

Each CDR3 protein gets one entry after TCRdb re-called the multiplex PCR reads with MiXCR. Here the sample spans approximately 130,000 distinct CDR3 sequences, 21% being singletons. Breast cancer patients provided tissue from their axillary draining lymph nodes. Comment on this clonotype: Its matching antigen is unknown. This could be a read error, since a much larger clone is one nucleotide away.

Germline-derived CDR1 and CDR2 are DFQATT and SNEGSKA (reference sequence). The germline V and J ends were trimmed by 7 bases and 4 bases, with 11 bases remaining between them. This CDR3 spans 12 amino acids. This clonotype was obtained from a female donor with breast cancer. Some clones in this sample may be carry-over from other donors' samples. The sequenced material came from axillary lymph node tissue. The chain links TRBV20-1 to TRBJ1-5, with D maybe TRBD1 (5 bases). CDR3 protein: CSEAQGNQPQHF. The CDR3 DNA sequence: TGCAGTGAGGCGCAGGGAAATCAGCCCCAGCATTTT.